These 21 T cell receptor beta chains were all obtained from the same sample, sequenced in a study of cytomegalovirus exposure and HLA in healthy donors (dated 2017 in TCRdb). The library relied on the immunoSEQ multiplex PCR assay. A mixture of 60 forward primers for TCR Vbeta segments and 13 reverse primers for TCR Jbeta segments was used in the multiplex PCR. Imported from immuneACCESS, the table was reduced by TCRdb to in-frame sequences with V and J called. These copies leave out some clones; in studies compared against another copy, an unresolved V gene accounts for under half, and the cause of the remainder is not known. The table for this sample lists approximately 93,000 clones; about four fifths of them were counted only once. 3.5% to 4% of the sample comes from the top ten. Sequenced: PBMCs. The receptors here all came from a man between 45 and 60 years old in good health and CMV-seronegative.

A remark on this clone: One end of the junction fails to match germline, which may point to a read error. The chain has TRBV7-9 and TRBJ2-7; the match to TRBD2 covers 13 bases. Germline CDR1 is SEHNR and CDR2 is FQNEAQ (reference sequence). The CDR3 length is 17 residues. The CDR3 bases are TGTTCCAGCAGCTTAGACCCACTAGCGGGAGGGTCCTACGAGCAGTACTTC. Protein sequence: CSSSLDPLAGGSYEQYF.

This clone was observed a few times. DNA of the CDR3: TGTGCCAGCAAAAAGGATCACCCGGGGCTGTTTTTT. This gives the protein CASKKDHPGLFF. The chain recombines TRBV6-1 with TRBJ1-4; D not resolved. The CDR3 runs 12 residues. V was trimmed by 7 bases and J by 14 bases, leaving 17 bases between them. Germline V gene data show CDR1 as MNHNS and CDR2 as SASEGT.

The genes are TRBV5-4 and TRBJ2-1; no clear D. The CDR3 covers 14 residues. The germline V gene encodes CDR1 SGHNT and CDR2 YYREEE (reference sequence). Trimming stripped 0 bases from V and 8 bases from J, with 12 bases between. CDR3: CASSLDLVSHEQFF. CDR3 DNA sequence: TGTGCCAGCAGCTTGGACCTAGTTAGTCATGAGCAGTTCTTC.

The CDR3 sequence is CASSLFGQGDEKLFF. CDR3 DNA sequence: TGTGCCAGCAGTTTATTTGGACAGGGTGACGAAAAACTGTTTTTT. The chain recombines TRBV28 with TRBJ1-4, with 8 bases fitting TRBD1. CDR1 MDHEN and CDR2 SYDVKM come from the germline V gene. This CDR3 contains 15 residues. Unmatched junction bases numbered 6, after V lost 1 base and J lost 8 bases.

The chain couples TRBV5-1 to TRBJ2-5; 9 bases map to TRBD1. The CDR3 is 20 residues long. Trimming cost V 7 bases and J 1 base; bases outside gene matches: 23. In germline, CDR1 is SGHRS, CDR2 YFSETQ. The CDR3 region is CASLSSPGQGSGDGQETQYF. The CDR3 bases are TGCGCCAGCCTTAGTTCCCCGGGACAGGGTTCGGGGGACGGCCAAGAGACCCAGTACTTC. The full variable domain, completed using reference TRBV5-1 and TRBJ2-5, is KAGVTQTPRYLIKTRGQQVTLSCSPISGHRSVSWYQQTPGQGLQFLFEYFSETQRNKGNFPGRFSGRQFSNSRSEMNVSTLELGDSALYLCASLSSPGQGSGDGQETQYFGPGTRLLVL.

The genes are TRBV19 and TRBJ2-1; 10 nucleotides agree with TRBD2. J gave up 11 bases and V 5 bases, and 9 bases lay outside the gene matches. Germline-derived CDR1 and CDR2 are LNHDA and SQIVND (reference sequence). CDR3 length: 14 amino acids. The CDR3 loop is CASSSGLAANQQFF. For the CDR3, the DNA is TGTGCCAGTAGTTCAGGACTAGCGGCCAACCAGCAGTTCTTC. Drawing the rest from reference TRBV19 and TRBJ2-1, the complete variable domain is DGGITQSPKYLFRKEGQNVTLSCEQNLNHDAMYWYRQDPGQGLRLIYYSQIVNDFQKGDIAEGYSVSREKKESFPLTVTSAQKNPTAFYLCASSSGLAANQQFFGPGTRLTVL.

The gene calls are TRBV28 and TRBJ1-1; D is perhaps TRBD1 (5 bases). CDR3 size: 13 residues. Deletions cut 2 bases from V and 3 bases from J, with 7 bases between. Germline V gives CDR1 MDHEN, CDR2 SYDVKM. CDR3 residues: CASSLLRDTEAFF. CDR3 sequence (DNA): TGTGCCAGCAGTTTACTCAGGGACACTGAAGCTTTCTTT.

This clone was recorded only once. The CDR3 nucleotides read TGTGCTAGTGGTTTAGGGACTAGCGGGAGAGGGCTCATTCACGAGCAGTACTTC. Translating it yields CASGLGTSGRGLIHEQYF. This chain joins TRBV12-5 and TRBJ2-7; 14 nucleotides agree with TRBD2. Trimming took 3 bases from V and 5 from J; bases not matched to a gene: 12. This CDR3 region has 18 residues. The germline CDR1 and CDR2 sequences are LGHNT and FRNRAP. Filled out from reference TRBV12-5 and TRBJ2-7, the complete variable domain reads DARVTQTPRHKVTEMGQEVTMRCQPILGHNTVFWYRQTMMQGLELLAYFRNRAPLDDSGMPKDRFSAEMPDATLATLKIQPSEPRDSAVYFCASGLGTSGRGLIHEQYFGPGTRLTVT.

This chain uses TRBV9 with TRBJ2-4, with 8 positions matching TRBD2. Per the germline V gene, CDR1 is SGDLS and CDR2 is YYNGEE. The CDR3 is made up of 14 amino acids. V lost 4 bases and J lost 6; bases outside the gene matches: 6. In DNA form, the CDR3 reads TGTGCCAGCAGCTCGGGAGGGGGGAGAAACATTCAGTACTTC. This codes for CASSSGGGRNIQYF.

The J gene is TRBJ1-1, the V gene TRBV28; 7 nucleotides line up with TRBD1. Germline CDR1 reads MDHEN; CDR2 reads SYDVKM. J gave up 5 bases and V 4 bases, and 10 bases lay outside the gene matches. This CDR3 is built from 15 residues. CDR3 DNA: TGTGCCAGCAGTTCAAGACACAGGGGAGGTACTGAAGCTTTCTTT. This gives the protein CASSSRHRGGTEAFF.

The chain uses TRBV28 and TRBJ1-5; no reliable D call. Trimming took off 2 bases at V and 7 bases at J, with 9 bases between the two ends. The CDR3 is 13 amino acids. Per the germline V gene, CDR1 is MDHEN and CDR2 is SYDVKM. This chain's CDR3 is CASSLVGGQPQHF. Written as DNA, the CDR3 is TGTGCCAGCAGTTTAGTAGGAGGACAGCCCCAGCATTTT.

The CDR3 is CASSPRSPVREQFF. In DNA form, the CDR3 reads TGTGCCAGCAGCCCCCGGTCCCCCGTCCGCGAGCAGTTCTTC. This chain uses TRBV6-5 with TRBJ2-1; D ambiguous. V lost 6 bases to trimming and J lost 10 bases, with 19 bases between them. The V gene's germline CDR1 is MNHEY and CDR2 SVGAGI. This CDR3 region has 14 residues.

This clone was recorded once. This same CDR3 is encoded by further DNA sequences in the sample. V and J are TRBV6-5 and TRBJ2-7, with D perhaps TRBD1 (5 bases). CDR3 length: 12 residues. Germline V CDR1 and CDR2: MNHEY, SVGAGI. The ends were cut back, 6 bases at V and 1 base at J, with 7 bases in the middle. The CDR3 sequence is CASRAGSYEQYF. CDR3 sequence (DNA): TGTGCCAGCAGGGCAGGGTCCTACGAGCAGTACTTC.

This chain connects TRBV19 to TRBJ2-7; TRBD1 matches at 7 bases. From germline, CDR1 is LNHDA and CDR2 SQIVND (reference sequence). J lost 6 bases, V lost 8 bases, and 13 bases had no gene match. There are 14 residues in the CDR3. The CDR3 nucleotides are TGTGCCAGTGGCCGGACAGGAGAGGCTGGCGAGCAGTACTTC. Residues: CASGRTGEAGEQYF.

The chain joins TRBV11-1 to TRBJ2-7, with a weak D call TRBD2 (6 bases). V was clipped by 5 bases and J by 0 bases, with 14 bases between them. The CDR3 is made up of 15 amino acids. Germline V gives CDR1 SGHAT, CDR2 FQDESV (reference sequence). CDR3 loop: CASSSRWGGSYEQYF. The DNA for the CDR3 is TGTGCCAGCAGCAGCCGGTGGGGAGGCTCCTACGAGCAGTACTTC.

This clone occurred once. The chain couples TRBV28 to TRBJ1-1, with 11 bases matching TRBD1. CDR1 is MDHEN, CDR2 SYDVKM, per germline. V shed 5 bases and J 3 bases; nucleotides not matched to a gene: 2. This CDR3 is 14 amino acids long. The CDR3 here is CASSEGQGDTEAFF. In nucleotides, the CDR3 is TGTGCCAGCAGTGAGGGACAGGGGGACACTGAAGCTTTCTTT. Variable domain in full (rest from reference TRBV28 and TRBJ1-1): DVKVTQSSRYLVKRTGEKVFLECVQDMDHENMFWYRQDPGLGLRLIYFSYDVKMKEKGDIPEGYSVSREKKERFSLILESASTNQTSMYLCASSEGQGDTEAFFGQGTRLTVV.

J is TRBJ2-7 and V is TRBV5-8; 9 positions agree with TRBD1. Trimming took 0 bases from V and 2 from J; bases not matched to a gene: 3. Germline V gives CDR1 SGHTS, CDR2 YDEGEE. This CDR3 is built from 15 residues. The CDR3 region is CASSLGTGVAYEQYF. The CDR3 nucleotides are TGTGCCAGCAGCTTGGGGACAGGGGTCGCCTACGAGCAGTACTTC.

The chain employs TRBV7-2 and TRBJ2-7; 8 bases agree with TRBD2. Trimming took 4 bases from V and 3 from J; bases not matched to a gene: 17. The CDR3 contains 18 residues. CDR1 is SGHTA and CDR2 is FQGNSA in the germline V gene. The CDR3 DNA reads as TGTGCCAGCAGCTACACTAGCCGTCCGGGAGGGGTCGGCTACGAGCAGTACTTC. Translating gives CASSYTSRPGGVGYEQYF.

The chain recombines TRBV21-1 with TRBJ1-1; the table's D call, TRBD1, has no DNA check behind it. TRBV21-1 corresponds to a pseudogene. The CDR3 is made up of 14 amino acids. The CDR3 DNA sequence: TGTACGGGCCCTTTGGGACAGCCAAACACTGAAGCTTTCTTT. Encoded protein: CTGPLGQPNTEAFF.

The V and J genes are TRBV7-2 and TRBJ2-3, with no clear D. The CDR3 covers 15 residues. Per the germline V gene, CDR1 is SGHTA and CDR2 is FQGNSA. Trimming took off 1 base at V and 2 bases at J, with 10 bases between the two ends. The CDR3 DNA reads TGTGCCAGCAGCTTAGTGATTAGCAACACAGATACGCAGTATTTT. The encoded protein is CASSLVISNTDTQYF.

The chain recombines TRBV11-2 with TRBJ2-7, with 10 bases lining up with TRBD1. This CDR3 has 15 amino acids. Germline-derived CDR1 and CDR2 are SGHAT and FQNNGV. Germline trimming cut 6 bases from V and 0 bases from J; bases unmatched to any gene: 5. As DNA, the CDR3 is TGTGCCAGCAGACGGGACAGGGGCCGCTCCTACGAGCAGTACTTC. Translating gives CASRRDRGRSYEQYF. The full variable domain, in which reference TRBV11-2 and TRBJ2-7 provide the parts outside the CDR3, is EAGVAQSPRYKIIEKRQSVAFWCNPISGHATLYWYQQILGQGPKLLIQFQNNGVVDDSQLPKDRFSAERLKGVDSTLKIQPAKLEDSAVYLCASRRDRGRSYEQYFGPGTRLTVT.